This T cell receptor (beta chain) derives from a study of OX40 agonist ivuxolimab in advanced cancers. Study details: Ivuxolimab, which patients received intravenously every 2 weeks, was dosed at 0.01 to 10 mg/kg. General study findings and limits: Partly responding patients at 0.1-3.0 mg/kg showed some of the smallest clonal expansion.

Libraries were prepared by immunoSEQ multiplex PCR; TCRdb keeps only in-frame clonotypes and omits some of them. Here the sample spans roughly 79,000 clones, roughly 90% being singletons. Germline loops: CDR1 MNHEY, CDR2 SVGAGI. Unmatched junction bases numbered 4, after V lost 1 base and J lost 3 bases. The CDR3 has 15 amino acids. Concerning this clone itself: The antigen remains undetermined.

This chain links TRBV6-5 with TRBJ1-1; 8 bases are a match to TRBD1. Here the sequenced sample was CD4+ or CD8+ T cells sorted from blood, taken in a trial of the OX40 agonist ivuxolimab. The source is an adult with an advanced solid tumor such as melanoma, head and neck, liver or kidney cancer. The CDR3 coding sequence is TGTGCCAGCAGTTACTACAGGGGGGTCGACACTGAAGCTTTCTTT. This encodes CASSYYRGVDTEAFF.